This T cell receptor (beta chain) derives from a study of regulatory T cells in long-lasting Graves disease. Findings of the study overall: For persistent Graves' patients, TCR diversity was lower than for newly diagnosed ones. The persistent group shared some 2,700 public clonotypes, more than the approximately 880 shared by new patients.

Unmatched junction bases numbered 9, after V lost 0 bases and J lost 5 bases. Germline V gene lookup returns CDR1 KGHSH and CDR2 LQKENI. The CDR3 spans 17 residues. This sample's time point: newly diagnosed GD, antithyroid drugs for less than 3 months. RNA extracted from PBMCs served as the sequencing template. Sequencing libraries for TCR beta were prepared with iRepertoire HTBI primers and Arm-PCR of CDR3 regions. Original handling: From all samples, identification returned 12 to 15 TRBJ and around 62 TRBV segments. From the multiplex PCR reads, TCRdb called clonotypes with MiXCR, one entry per CDR3 protein. It is TCRdb's table, rather than the study itself, that gives the V and J calls and clone size. The sample carries about 240,000 distinct CDR3 sequences, around 20% recorded once. This clonotype was observed many times. Its antigen is undetermined.

Material: peripheral blood mononuclear cells (PBMCs), obtained at new diagnosis, from a patient treated with antithyroid drugs. The rearrangement links TRBV18 to TRBJ2-1, with 8 bases fitting TRBD2. This TCR was sampled from a female donor with Graves disease. The CDR3 DNA sequence: TGTGCCAGCTCACCACCGATCGACGCGGGAGGAAACAATGAGCAGTTCTTC. It encodes CASSPPIDAGGNNEQFF. The variable domain in full, completed from reference TRBV18 and TRBJ2-1, reads NAGVMQNPRHLVRRRGQEARLRCSPMKGHSHVYWYRQLPEEGLKFMVYLQKENIIDESGMPKERFSAEFPKEGPSILRIQQVVRGDSAAYFCASSPPIDAGGNNEQFFGPGTRLTVL.